This TCR beta chain derives from a study of blood T cells in healthy people across ages. Details on this clonotype: This may come from a read error, since a much larger clone is one base off.

Sample-barcoded 5' priming and a J-beta primer mix drove a second PCR of 7 to 11 cycles. TCRdb itself ran the 5' RACE reads through MiXCR, one entry per CDR3 protein. The profile shows 1.5 million to 2 million distinct CDR3 sequences, roughly two fifths of them singletons. The sample consisted of blood. This TCR derives from a human donor in good health.

The CDR3 DNA reads as TGTGCCAGCAGCTTAACGTGTCAGTTCTCCTACAATGAGCAGTTCTTC. Translating it yields CASSLTCQFSYNEQFF. The chain has TRBV7-3 and TRBJ2-1; D remains ambiguous. Germline loops: CDR1 SGHTA, CDR2 FQGTGA. This CDR3 is built from 16 residues. V was pared by 0 bases and J by 0 bases, with 9 bases between.